These T cell receptor beta chains were read from a single sample in a study of shared clonotypes between healthy human individuals. Assay: immunoSEQ multiplex PCR; the TCRdb copy retains only in-frame clones and omits some. The sample lists roughly 700,000 clones; less than 95% were seen once. What was sequenced was memory CD8+ T cells from PBMCs. The receptors were gathered from a man aged 18 to 30 in good health. Some clones in this sample may be carry-over from other donors' samples. CDR3s include the opening cysteine and the closing phenylalanine or tryptophan. Fields, in order: D gene, J gene, clone size, V gene, CDR3 DNA, CDR3 protein. The D gene is left open where the match is weak. Only part of the rows carry a size: once, few, many, or a class if the clone is expanded.

NA,TRBJ2-5,NA,TRBV30,TGTGCCTGGGAGGAGAGCCAAGAGACCCAGTACTTC,CAWEESQETQYF
TRBD1,TRBJ2-7,NA,TRBV14,TGTGCCAGCAGCCCTGACAGGGGGGCCTACGAGCAGTACTTC,CASSPDRGAYEQYF
NA,TRBJ1-2,once,TRBV6-5,TGTGCCAGCAGTTACTCAGAAGGGAACAATGGCTACACCTTC,CASSYSEGNNGYTF
NA,TRBJ2-7,NA,TRBV28,TGTGCCAGCAGTTTGGGTCAGGTTTACTACGAGCAGTACTTC,CASSLGQVYYEQYF
TRBD1,TRBJ1-4,NA,TRBV28,TGTGCCACCATCGGGACAGAGGGATTGACTAATGAAAAACTGTTTTTT,CATIGTEGLTNEKLFF
NA,TRBJ2-7,NA,TRBV4-1,TGCGCCAGCAGCCAAGAAGGGGGTTCTCGACAGATCTACGAGCAGTACTTC,CASSQEGGSRQIYEQYF
TRBD2,TRBJ2-3,once,TRBV4-2,TGTGCCAGCAGCCAACGGGGGGGCGGGAGAGGAGACAATACGCAGTATTTT,CASSQRGGGRGDNTQYF
TRBD1,TRBJ2-3,once,TRBV28,TGTGCCAGCAGTCGACCTCCTACGACAGGGCTAAGGACAGATACGCAGTATTTT,CASSRPPTTGLRTDTQYF
NA,TRBJ1-1,NA,TRBV28,TGTGCCAGCAGGGGTCGCGGGGGGCTGAACACTGAAGCTTTCTTT,CASRGRGGLNTEAFF
TRBD2,TRBJ2-1,once,TRBV5-1,TGCGCCAGCAGGCGAGCGGGGATTGGGGATGAGCAGTTCTTC,CASRRAGIGDEQFF
NA,TRBJ2-1,NA,TRBV7-6,TGTGCCAGCAGCTTAAATTTGAATGAGCAGTTCTTC,CASSLNLNEQFF
TRBD1,TRBJ2-7,NA,TRBV10-3,TGTGCCATCAGCCCCCATGGAACAGGGGCCCTCTACGAGCAGTACTTC,CAISPHGTGALYEQYF
NA,TRBJ1-2,NA,TRBV2,TGTGCCAGCAGCAGCTACACCTTC,CASSSYTF
NA,TRBJ1-2,NA,TRBV28,TGTGCCAGCAGCCTCCCGGCAGGGCGCTCTAACTATGGCTACACCTTC,CASSLPAGRSNYGYTF
NA,TRBJ1-5,NA,TRBV28,TGTGCCAGCAGTTTGAGTATCAGGCAGCCCCAGCATTTT,CASSLSIRQPQHF
NA,TRBJ2-7,NA,TRBV28,TGTGCCAGCAGTTTATCCTCAAATAGCGGATACCCCTACGAGCAGTACTTC,CASSLSSNSGYPYEQYF
NA,TRBJ2-1,NA,TRBV30,TGTGCCTGGAGTGTGGGGCCTTACAATGAGCAGTTCTTC,CAWSVGPYNEQFF
NA,TRBJ1-2,once,TRBV2,TGTGCCAGCAGTGTTTTGGGTGCTCCCACGAGCGACGGCTACACCTTC,CASSVLGAPTSDGYTF
TRBD2,TRBJ2-3,NA,TRBV27,TGTGCCAGCAGTCCGGGACTAGCGGAAGATACGCAGTATTTT,CASSPGLAEDTQYF
TRBD2,TRBJ2-7,NA,TRBV27,TGTGCCAGCAGTCAGACCTTAGCGGGAGCTCTCTACGAGCAGTACTTC,CASSQTLAGALYEQYF
TRBD1,TRBJ1-5,NA,TRBV28,TGTGCCAGCAGTGGGGGACAGGGGGGCAATCAGCCCCAGCATTTT,CASSGGQGGNQPQHF
NA,TRBJ1-1,NA,TRBV19,TGTGCCAGTATTCCCTGGGGGGAAGAGCACACTGAAGCTTTCTTT,CASIPWGEEHTEAFF
TRBD2,TRBJ2-4,NA,TRBV28,TGTGCCAGCAGACCCCGCCTAGCGGGGGTAAAAAACATTCAGTACTTC,CASRPRLAGVKNIQYF
TRBD1,TRBJ1-5,NA,TRBV19,TGTGCCAGTAGCCCCGGGACAGGGGGCTATAGCAATCAGCCCCAGCATTTT,CASSPGTGGYSNQPQHF
NA,TRBJ2-1,NA,TRBV29-1,TGCAGCGTGCCCGACAGAAATGAGCAGTTCTTC,CSVPDRNEQFF
NA,TRBJ1-1,NA,TRBV27,TGTGCCAGCAGTTTATCCAGAGAAACTGAAGCTTTCTTT,CASSLSRETEAFF
NA,TRBJ2-3,NA,TRBV9,TGTGCCAGCAGCGCCGGGACGGTACTTAGCACAGATACGCAGTATTTT,CASSAGTVLSTDTQYF
TRBD1,TRBJ1-5,NA,TRBV28,TGTGCCAGCAGCTTCAGGGGGAACGTCTATCAGCCCCAGCATTTT,CASSFRGNVYQPQHF
NA,TRBJ2-7,NA,TRBV4-2,TGTGCCAGCAGCCCCCCCGGCCGAACGGACGAGCAGTACTTC,CASSPPGRTDEQYF
NA,TRBJ2-1,once,TRBV5-1,TGCGCCAGCAGCTCCTGGATCGACGGCAATGAGCAGTTCTTC,CASSSWIDGNEQFF
NA,TRBJ1-5,NA,TRBV18,TGTGCCAGCTCGGGGAGGAGGACACCCTATAGCAATCAGCCCCAGCATTTT,CASSGRRTPYSNQPQHF